The sequence of this T cell receptor beta chain was determined in a study of post-analysis software for immune sequencing data. Regarding the study as a whole: Under F measure analysis, samples from one preparation batch co-clustered strongly. Patients used about five TRBV segments, including TRBV5-6, TRBV5-1 and TRBV20-1, more often than controls. Controls' normalized Chao1 diversity significantly exceeded that of multiple sclerosis patients.

Turning to this clonotype: Its antigen is unidentified.

TCR beta libraries were prepared from cDNA with unique molecular identifiers. T cells, roughly 1 to 10 million of them, yielded 500,000 to 600,000 cDNA molecules. TCRdb processed the PCR reads anew with MiXCR; each CDR3 protein has one entry. The sample gives approximately 630,000 distinct CDR3 sequences, about 60% of which show up once; about 11% is in the top ten. The germline V gene has CDR1 MNHGY and CDR2 SAAAGT. Trimming took off 6 bases at V and 4 bases at J, with 16 bases between the two ends. The CDR3 runs 14 residues. What was sequenced was blood. The V and J genes are TRBV6-8 and TRBJ2-7; D may correspond to TRBD1 or TRBD2 (5 bases each). The origin of this receptor is a girl between 2 and 10 years old with multiple sclerosis. CDR3 DNA sequence: TGTGCCAGCAGGATCCGGGACGTTGGATACGAGCAGTACTTC. It codes for CASRIRDVGYEQYF.